This TCR beta chain was sequenced for a study of spatial heterogeneity in lung cancer. Every TCR cDNA molecule bore its own unique molecular identifier. TCRdb reanalysed the 5' RACE reads using MiXCR and keeps one entry per CDR3 protein. The data contain about 120,000 distinct CDR3 sequences, 12% of them singletons. V was pared by 3 bases and J by 3 bases, with 22 bases between. The CDR3 totals 17 residues. Germline V CDR1 and CDR2: SQVTM, ANQGSEA. The table lists this clonotype with a few counts. Time point specified: blood at routine non-recurrence follow-up after resection. In each case, whole RNA from tumor, nontumor lung or frozen PBMC was sequenced unsorted.

J is TRBJ2-3 and V is TRBV29-1; D perhaps matches TRBD1 (6 bases). The clonotype originates from a male donor with early-stage non-small cell lung cancer. Sample: PBMCs, taken at follow-up. Written as DNA, the CDR3 is TGCAGCGTTGAGGGGGTGTCCGACAGGCCTCGGACAGATACGCAGTATTTT. This sequence encodes CSVEGVSDRPRTDTQYF.